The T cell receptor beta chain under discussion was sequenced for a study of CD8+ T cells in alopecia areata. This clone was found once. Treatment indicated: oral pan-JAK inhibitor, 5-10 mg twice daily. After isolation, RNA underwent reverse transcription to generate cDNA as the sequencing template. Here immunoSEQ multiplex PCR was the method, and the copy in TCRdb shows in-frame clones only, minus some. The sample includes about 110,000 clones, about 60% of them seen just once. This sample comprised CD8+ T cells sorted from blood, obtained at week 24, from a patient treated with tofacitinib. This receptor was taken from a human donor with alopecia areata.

In DNA form, the CDR3 reads TGTGCCATCAGTGAGTCGGGACAGGGGTCTGAAAAACTGTTTTTT. Translated, it gives CAISESGQGSEKLFF. This chain uses TRBV10-3 with TRBJ1-4, with 10 bases matching TRBD1. Germline V gives CDR1 ENHRY, CDR2 SYGVKD. This CDR3 contains 15 residues. V trimming: 0 bases; J trimming: 7 bases; junction bases outside the gene matches: 2.